These 9 T cell receptor beta chains originate from one sample sequenced in a study of T cell responses to AZD1222 COVID-19 vaccine. Sequencing was performed with immunoSEQ multiplex PCR; in TCRdb, only in-frame clones are kept and a portion is missing. The sample lists more than 75,000 clones, 80% to 90% occurring once. Sequenced here: peripheral blood, sampled 28 days after the second AZD1222 dose. These receptor sequences come from an adult who received the AZD1222 COVID-19 vaccine.

The J gene is TRBJ2-7, the V gene TRBV28; D gene unclear. The V gene lost 6 bases and the J gene lost 3 bases, with 9 bases spanning the gap. CDR1 is MDHEN, CDR2 SYDVKM, per germline. The CDR3 is 12 residues long. CDR3 sequence (DNA): TGTGCCAGCAGGGGCCCTCTCTACGAGCAGTACTTC. It specifies CASRGPLYEQYF.

V gene TRBV11-2 combines with J gene TRBJ2-3; 10 positions match TRBD2. CDR1 SGHAT and CDR2 FQNNGV come from the germline V gene. V dropped 2 bases and J dropped 4; count of bases not matched to a gene: 6. The CDR3 sequence is 16 residues long. CDR3 bases: TGTGCCAGCAGCTTAAGCCTAGCGGGAGAGGCAGATACGCAGTATTTT. As protein: CASSLSLAGEADTQYF.

The genes are TRBV7-9 and TRBJ2-3, with 9 bases identical to TRBD2. V lost 0 bases, J lost 0 bases, and 1 base stayed unmatched. CDR1 is SEHNR, CDR2 FQNEAQ, per germline (reference sequence). The CDR3 extends over 16 amino acids. Here the CDR3 DNA reads TGTGCCAGCAGCTTAGCCGGACTAGCGAGCACAGATACGCAGTATTTT. Its protein product is CASSLAGLASTDTQYF.

The rearrangement uses TRBV7-9 and TRBJ1-2; D remains ambiguous. Between the trimmed V and J ends, which lost 2 bases and 4 bases, there was a span of 8 bases. CDR3 length: 13 residues. Germline V gene data show CDR1 as SEHNR and CDR2 as FQNEAQ (reference sequence). The CDR3 region has the DNA TGTGCCAGCAGCTTAATACAGAGCTATGGCTACACCTTC. Encoded protein: CASSLIQSYGYTF.

The chain links TRBV7-9 to TRBJ2-2; 10 bases map to TRBD2. The CDR3 is 19 residues long. V trimming: 0 bases; J trimming: 4 bases; junction bases outside the gene matches: 11. In germline, CDR1 is SEHNR, CDR2 FQNEAQ (reference sequence). CDR3 nucleotides: TGTGCCAGCAGCTTAGCCGGGGCTAGCGGGAGAGGCGGCACCGGGGAGCTGTTTTTT. This gives the protein CASSLAGASGRGGTGELFF.

This chain uses TRBV5-4 with TRBJ1-1; no firm D call. CDR3 length: 12 residues. Germline CDR1 SGHNT, CDR2 YYREEE (reference sequence). The V gene lost 0 bases and the J gene lost 7 bases, with 7 bases spanning the gap. CDR3 protein: CASSLGGFEAFF. CDR3 bases: TGTGCCAGCAGCTTGGGGGGATTTGAAGCTTTCTTT.

The rearrangement uses TRBV29-1 and TRBJ2-3; D might be TRBD1 (5 bases). V lost 4 bases and J 4 bases, leaving 9 bases between the germline ends. CDR1 and CDR2 (germline): SQVTM, ANQGSEA. This CDR3 is built from 12 residues. CDR3 nucleotides: TGCAGCGTTGGGGGCAAGCCAGATACGCAGTATTTT. Its translation is CSVGGKPDTQYF.

DNA for the CDR3: TGTGCCAGCAGTTTATGGCTGACTGGTCTCCACGAGCAGTACTTC. This translates into CASSLWLTGLHEQYF. The chain has TRBV27 and TRBJ2-7; D gene uncertain. Germline assignment: CDR1 MNHEY and CDR2 SMNVEV (reference sequence). Trimming stripped 1 base from V and 5 bases from J, with 15 bases between. The CDR3 is 15 residues long.

The gene calls are TRBV7-6 and TRBJ2-7; 8 nucleotides line up with TRBD2. The CDR3 is 16 residues long. Germline V CDR1 and CDR2: SGHVS, FNYEAQ. The V segment lost 4 bases and the J segment 0 bases; nucleotides outside the gene matches: 8. The CDR3 region is CASSSEGAGGSYEQYF. CDR3 DNA: TGTGCCAGCAGCTCGGAGGGTGCGGGGGGCTCCTACGAGCAGTACTTC.